This note documents a single T cell receptor beta chain sequence. As originally analysed: Researchers report that nucleated cell counts were estimated from reference gene primer amplification. Sequenced by immunoSEQ multiplex PCR; TCRdb stores in-frame clones only, minus some. That table gives V, J and clone size, and the DNA gave D and trimming. The sample has about 120,000 clones, 85% seen once. The data derive from a study of blood T cell repertoires in COVID-19. Background on the study: From the United States, Italy and Spain came samples of acute and convalescent COVID-19.

Trimming cost V 2 bases and J 1 base; bases outside gene matches: 5. Germline assignment: CDR1 SGHVS and CDR2 FNYEAQ. The CDR3 is made up of 16 amino acids. Material: peripheral blood. The chain couples TRBV7-6 to TRBJ2-4, with 7 positions matching TRBD1. The TCR sequence derives from a man at least 80 years old with active or convalescent COVID-19. In DNA, the CDR3 is TGTGCCAGCAGCTTACACCCGACAGGGGCCAAAAACATTCAGTACTTC. Its translation: CASSLHPTGAKNIQYF.